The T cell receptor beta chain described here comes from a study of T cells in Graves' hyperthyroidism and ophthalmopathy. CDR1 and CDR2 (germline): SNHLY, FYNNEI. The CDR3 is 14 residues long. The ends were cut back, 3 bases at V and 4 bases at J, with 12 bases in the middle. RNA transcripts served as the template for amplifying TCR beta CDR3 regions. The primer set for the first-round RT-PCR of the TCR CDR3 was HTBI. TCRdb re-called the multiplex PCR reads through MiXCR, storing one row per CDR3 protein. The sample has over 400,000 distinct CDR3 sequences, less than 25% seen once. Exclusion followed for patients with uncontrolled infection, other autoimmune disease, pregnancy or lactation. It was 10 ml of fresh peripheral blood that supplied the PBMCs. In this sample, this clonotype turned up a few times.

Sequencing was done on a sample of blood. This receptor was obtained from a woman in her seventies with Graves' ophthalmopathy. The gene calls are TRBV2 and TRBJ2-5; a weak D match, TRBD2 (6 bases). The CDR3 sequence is CASSERRGGETQYF. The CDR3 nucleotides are TGTGCCAGCAGTGAGAGGAGGGGTGGAGAGACCCAGTACTTC.